Reported below is one TCR beta chain. The antigen is undetermined. Trimming took 10 bases from V and 3 from J, leaving 15 bases between them. CDR1 MNHNS and CDR2 SASEGT come from the germline V gene. CDR3 length: 13 residues. This entry is derived from a study of Graves' ophthalmopathy and Graves' hyperthyroidism. The term stable hyperthyroidism indicated an absence of ophthalmopathy within 18 months of follow-up. Hyperthyroidism was new, under 2 months, in patients aged 18 to 65. Thyroid ultrasound, orbital computed tomography, TRAb, serum thyroxine and clinical symptoms formed the basis of diagnosis. General study results and limits: The blood repertoire also included most expanded thyroid clonotypes above 0.001 frequency.

Amplification of the TCR beta CDR3 regions used RNA transcripts (as template). An initial RT-PCR round employing HTBI primers preceded a second-round multiplex PCR. TCRdb used MiXCR to reprocess the multiplex PCR reads, holding one entry per CDR3 protein. The table has hundreds of thousands of distinct CDR3 sequences, about 24% seen once. The sequence came from a woman between 18 and 29 years old with stable Graves' hyperthyroidism. Some clones in this sample may be carry-over from other donors' samples. The chain recombines TRBV6-1 with TRBJ2-5; D tentatively reads TRBD1 or TRBD2 (6 bases each). What was sequenced was peripheral blood. Written as DNA, the CDR3 is TGTGCCACGGAGGGGGACCAAGAAGAGACCCAGTACTTC. As protein: CATEGDQEETQYF.